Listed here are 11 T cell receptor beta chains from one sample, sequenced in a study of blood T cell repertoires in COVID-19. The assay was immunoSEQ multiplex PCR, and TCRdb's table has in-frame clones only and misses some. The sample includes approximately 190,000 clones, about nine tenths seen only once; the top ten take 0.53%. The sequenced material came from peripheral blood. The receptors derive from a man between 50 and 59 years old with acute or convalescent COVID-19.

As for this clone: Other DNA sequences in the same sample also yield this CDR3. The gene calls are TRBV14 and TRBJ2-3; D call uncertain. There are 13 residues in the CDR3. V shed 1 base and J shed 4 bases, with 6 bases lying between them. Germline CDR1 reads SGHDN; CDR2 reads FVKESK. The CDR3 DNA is TGTGCCAGCAGCCAAGGGCTAGCAGATACGCAGTATTTT. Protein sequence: CASSQGLADTQYF.

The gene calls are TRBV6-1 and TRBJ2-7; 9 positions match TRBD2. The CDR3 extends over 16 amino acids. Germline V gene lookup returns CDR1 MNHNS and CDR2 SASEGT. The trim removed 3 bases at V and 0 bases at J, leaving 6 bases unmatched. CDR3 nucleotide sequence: TGTGCCAGCAGTGAGGTAGCGGGGGCCAGCTCCTACGAGCAGTACGTC. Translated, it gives CASSEVAGASSYEQYV.

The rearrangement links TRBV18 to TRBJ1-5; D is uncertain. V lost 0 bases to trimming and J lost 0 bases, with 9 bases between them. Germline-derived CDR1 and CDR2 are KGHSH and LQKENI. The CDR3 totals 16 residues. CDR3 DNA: TGTGCCAGCTCACCACCCTCCGGGAATAGCAATCAGCCCCAGCATTTT. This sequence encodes CASSPPSGNSNQPQHF. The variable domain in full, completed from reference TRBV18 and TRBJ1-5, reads NAGVMQNPRHLVRRRGQEARLRCSPMKGHSHVYWYRQLPEEGLKFMVYLQKENIIDESGMPKERFSAEFPKEGPSILRIQQVVRGDSAAYFCASSPPSGNSNQPQHFGDGTRLSIL.

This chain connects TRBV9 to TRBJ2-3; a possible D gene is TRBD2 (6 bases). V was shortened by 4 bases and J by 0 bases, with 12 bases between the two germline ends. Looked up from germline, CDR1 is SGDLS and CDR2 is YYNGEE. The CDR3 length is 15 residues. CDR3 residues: CASSTEGRSTDTQYF. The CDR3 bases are TGTGCCAGCAGCACAGAGGGGAGGAGCACAGATACGCAGTATTTT.

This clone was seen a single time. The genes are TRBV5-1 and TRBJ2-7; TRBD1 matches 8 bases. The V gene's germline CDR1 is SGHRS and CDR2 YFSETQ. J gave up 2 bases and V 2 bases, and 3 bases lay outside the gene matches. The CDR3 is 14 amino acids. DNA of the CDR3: TGCGCCAGCAGCTTATCAGGGGGCGCCTACGAGCAGTACTTC. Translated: CASSLSGGAYEQYF. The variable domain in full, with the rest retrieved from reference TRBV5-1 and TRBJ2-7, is KAGVTQTPRYLIKTRGQQVTLSCSPISGHRSVSWYQQTPGQGLQFLFEYFSETQRNKGNFPGRFSGRQFSNSRSEMNVSTLELGDSALYLCASSLSGGAYEQYFGPGTRLTVT.

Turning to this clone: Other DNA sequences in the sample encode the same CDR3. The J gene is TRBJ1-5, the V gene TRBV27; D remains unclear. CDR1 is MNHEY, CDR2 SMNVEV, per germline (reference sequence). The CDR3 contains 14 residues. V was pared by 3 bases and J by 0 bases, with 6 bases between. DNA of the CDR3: TGTGCCAGCAGTTTCCGGGGTAGCAATCAGCCCCAGCATTTT. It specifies CASSFRGSNQPQHF.

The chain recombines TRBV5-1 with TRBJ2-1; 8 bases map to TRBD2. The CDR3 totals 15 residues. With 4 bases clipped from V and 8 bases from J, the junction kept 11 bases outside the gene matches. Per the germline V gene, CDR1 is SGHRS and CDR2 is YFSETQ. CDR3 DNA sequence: TGCGCCAGCAGCCTTAGCGGGGCCTGGTACGATGAGCAGTTCTTC. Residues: CASSLSGAWYDEQFF. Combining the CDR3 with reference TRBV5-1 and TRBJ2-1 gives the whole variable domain KAGVTQTPRYLIKTRGQQVTLSCSPISGHRSVSWYQQTPGQGLQFLFEYFSETQRNKGNFPGRFSGRQFSNSRSEMNVSTLELGDSALYLCASSLSGAWYDEQFFGPGTRLTVL.

CDR3 protein: CASRRGGDGNQPQHF. CDR3 coding DNA: TGTGCCAGCAGAAGGGGGGGGGACGGCAATCAGCCCCAGCATTTT. The V and J genes are TRBV6-5 and TRBJ1-5; the D gene is possibly TRBD1 (6 bases). Trimming removed 6 bases from V and 2 bases from J, with 14 bases in between. Germline V gene lookup returns CDR1 MNHEY and CDR2 SVGAGI. The CDR3 covers 15 residues.

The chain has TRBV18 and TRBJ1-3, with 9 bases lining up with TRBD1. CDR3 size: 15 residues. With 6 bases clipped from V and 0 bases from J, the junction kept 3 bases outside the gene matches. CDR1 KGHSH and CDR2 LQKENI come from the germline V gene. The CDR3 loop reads CASSLDRGSGNTIYF. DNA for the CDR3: TGTGCCAGCTCCCTGGACAGGGGCTCTGGAAACACCATATATTTT.

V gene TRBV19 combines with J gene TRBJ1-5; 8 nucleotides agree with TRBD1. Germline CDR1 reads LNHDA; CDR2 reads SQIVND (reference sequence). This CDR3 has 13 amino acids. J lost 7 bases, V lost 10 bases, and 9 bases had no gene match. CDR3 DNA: TGTGCCATTGCCCAGGGGGCCTGGCAGCCCCAGCATTTT. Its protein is CAIAQGAWQPQHF.

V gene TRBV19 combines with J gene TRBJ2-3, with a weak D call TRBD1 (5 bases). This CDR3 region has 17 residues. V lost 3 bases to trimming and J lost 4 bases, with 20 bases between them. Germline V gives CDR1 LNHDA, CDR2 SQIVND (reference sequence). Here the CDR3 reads CASSIRAGQTRADTQYF. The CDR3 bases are TGTGCCAGTAGTATCAGGGCAGGGCAAACCAGAGCAGATACGCAGTATTTT.